The entry below gives a single TCR beta chain sequence along with its context. Its matching antigen is unknown. The data were taken from a study of T-cell reconstitution after alpha-beta-depleted transplantation in children. CDR1 KGHDR and CDR2 SFDVKD come from the germline V gene. The CDR3 runs 16 residues. The germline V and J ends were trimmed by 4 bases and 0 bases, with 12 bases remaining between them. Study-level results: The authors attributed T-cell counts and diversity one year after transplant mostly to newly produced T cells. Expanded graft clones, several hundred of them, were reportedly the source of alpha-beta T cells about two months after transplant. The origin of high day-60 TCRbeta diversity in some patients lay in surviving recipient T cells and thymic progenitors.

Construction of the TCRbeta library involved unique molecular identifiers. Using its own MiXCR run on the PCR reads, TCRdb lists one record per CDR3 protein. The table lists 250,000 to 350,000 distinct CDR3 sequences, roughly 25% of them singletons. The rearrangement links TRBV24-1 to TRBJ2-1; D gene uncertain. This receptor was taken from a male patient between 5 and 17 years old who had a stem cell transplant for acute lymphoblastic leukemia, so the T cells may come from the graft donor. The sample in question was PBMCs, mostly from graft donor cells, obtained 180 days after TCRalphabeta/CD19-depleted stem cell transplant. CDR3 in amino acids: CATSEPSRGSYNEQFF. The CDR3 DNA is TGTGCCACCAGTGAACCTTCTCGCGGCTCCTACAATGAGCAGTTCTTC.